The 20 T cell receptor beta chains below all came from one sample that was sequenced in a study of control samples from healthy donors and cancer patients. Data came from immunoSEQ multiplex PCR; TCRdb stores just in-frame clones and leaves some out. The table shows 170,000 or so clones, with around 90% occurring only once. The sequenced sample consisted of blood. These receptors were taken from a man younger than 40 in good health.

The rearrangement links TRBV13 to TRBJ1-1; no firm D call. CDR1 and CDR2 from the germline V gene are PRHDT and FYEKMQ (reference sequence). Trimming stripped 0 bases from V and 4 bases from J, with 6 bases between. The CDR3 totals 13 residues. The CDR3 region has the DNA TGTGCCAGCAGCTTAGGCCTTGTCACTGAAGCTTTCTTT. Translating it yields CASSLGLVTEAFF.

With regard to this clone: Compared with germline, one end of the junction differs, possibly owing to a read error. The chain links TRBV14 to TRBJ2-7; D is undetermined. Germline CDR1 and CDR2: SGHDN and FVKESK. The CDR3 is 14 residues long. CDR3 sequence: CASSQGLASHEHYF. The CDR3 DNA sequence: TGTGCCAGCAGCCAAGGGTTGGCGAGCCACGAGCATTACTTC.

The chain joins TRBV30 to TRBJ1-1, with TRBD1 matching over 9 bases. Losses at the gene ends were 1 base for V and 5 bases for J; bases not matched to a gene: 14. Germline V gene lookup returns CDR1 GTSNPN and CDR2 SVGIG (reference sequence). The CDR3 length is 17 residues. The CDR3 coding sequence is TGTGCCTGGAGTGCATCCCTAACCCACAGGGGGCGAACTGAAGCTTTCTTT. This encodes CAWSASLTHRGRTEAFF.

This clone was found once. This chain connects TRBV24-1 to TRBJ2-1, with 7 bases matching TRBD2. The CDR3 spans 18 residues. Trimming cost V 2 bases and J 1 base; bases outside gene matches: 10. Germline V gene lookup returns CDR1 KGHDR and CDR2 SFDVKD. CDR3: CATSDSTKRDLSYNEQFF. CDR3 DNA sequence: TGTGCCACCAGTGATTCCACAAAGCGGGATCTATCCTACAATGAGCAGTTCTTC.

V gene TRBV10-1 combines with J gene TRBJ2-1; 9 nucleotides line up with TRBD2. The germline V gene has CDR1 WNHNN and CDR2 SYGVQD (reference sequence). The CDR3 totals 16 residues. J lost 2 bases, V lost 6 bases, and 8 bases had no gene match. The CDR3 DNA is TGCGCCAGCAGCTCCTTAGCGGGGGCCACCTACAATGAGCAGTTCTTC. Its protein product is CASSSLAGATYNEQFF.

The chain is built from TRBV15 and TRBJ2-7; D may be TRBD1 (5 bases). Between the trimmed V and J ends, which lost 0 bases and 0 bases, there was a span of 12 bases. CDR3 size: 16 residues. Germline-derived CDR1 and CDR2 are LNHNV and YYDKDF (reference sequence). This CDR3 is CATSRDSQGLSYEQYF. CDR3 DNA: TGTGCCACCAGCAGAGATAGCCAGGGCCTCTCCTACGAGCAGTACTTC.

The chain employs TRBV9 and TRBJ2-5; 10 positions match TRBD2. Germline V gene sequence: CDR1 SGDLS, CDR2 YYNGEE. The J segment lost 2 bases and the V segment lost 2 bases, leaving 3 bases of the junction unmatched. The CDR3 consists of 15 residues. This CDR3 is CASSVSSGGQETQYF. CDR3 sequence (DNA): TGTGCCAGCAGCGTTTCTAGCGGGGGACAAGAGACCCAGTACTTC.

This clone was observed once. The chain recombines TRBV4-3 with TRBJ2-5, with unresolved D. CDR3 length equals 15 residues. Germline V CDR1 and CDR2: LGHNA, YSLEER. V shed 0 bases and J shed 5 bases, with 13 bases lying between them. The CDR3 spells CASSQDLVAGETQYF. The CDR3 region has the DNA TGCGCCAGCAGCCAAGACCTGGTGGCCGGGGAGACCCAGTACTTC.

The rearrangement uses TRBV13 and TRBJ1-3; D unclear. Trimming stripped 2 bases from V and 10 bases from J, with 12 bases between. The CDR3 consists of 13 residues. Germline assignment: CDR1 PRHDT and CDR2 FYEKMQ (reference sequence). CDR3 amino acids: CASSLKVRRTIYF. DNA of the CDR3: TGTGCCAGCAGCTTAAAAGTTCGGAGAACCATATATTTT.

The gene calls are TRBV5-4 and TRBJ1-1; D not resolved. Germline-derived CDR1 and CDR2 are SGHNT and YYREEE (reference sequence). The ends were cut back, 0 bases at V and 6 bases at J, with 21 bases in the middle. This CDR3 comprises 17 residues. CDR3 protein: CASSLAPGLPLGSEAFF. The CDR3 nucleotides are TGTGCCAGCAGCTTGGCTCCTGGGCTCCCCCTTGGGTCTGAAGCTTTCTTT.

The rearrangement uses TRBV13 and TRBJ2-2; 13 nucleotides agree with TRBD2. The germline CDR1 and CDR2 sequences are PRHDT and FYEKMQ (reference sequence). The CDR3 covers 14 residues. V lost 5 bases, J lost 10 bases, and 4 bases stayed unmatched. This CDR3 reads CASSQGLAGLELFF. The CDR3, as DNA: TGTGCCAGCAGCCAGGGACTAGCGGGACTGGAGCTGTTTTTT. The entire variable domain, with the rest obtained from reference TRBV13 and TRBJ2-2, is as follows: AAGVIQSPRHLIKEKRETATLKCYPIPRHDTVYWYQQGPGQDPQFLISFYEKMQSDKGSIPDRFSAQQFSDYHSELNMSSLELGDSALYFCASSQGLAGLELFFGEGSRLTVL.

The chain uses TRBV5-8 and TRBJ1-1; no firm D call. This CDR3 spans 12 amino acids. Trimming removed 4 bases from V and 10 bases from J, with 14 bases in between. Per the germline V gene, CDR1 is SGHTS and CDR2 is YDEGEE. DNA of the CDR3: TGTGCCAGCAGCCACCTTGGGGAAGGAGCTTTCTTT. Protein sequence: CASSHLGEGAFF.

V gene TRBV9 combines with J gene TRBJ1-5; D gene unclear. The CDR3 length is 14 residues. Deletions cut 0 bases from V and 2 bases from J, with 6 bases between. Germline-derived CDR1 and CDR2 are SGDLS and YYNGEE. Here the CDR3 DNA reads TGTGCCAGCAGCGTAGGCTACGGCAATCAGCCCCAGCATTTT. This gives the protein CASSVGYGNQPQHF. Together with reference TRBV9 and TRBJ1-5, the CDR3 gives the full variable domain: DSGVTQTPKHLITATGQRVTLRCSPRSGDLSVYWYQQSLDQGLQFLIQYYNGEERAKGNILERFSAQQFPDLHSELNLSSLELGDSALYFCASSVGYGNQPQHFGDGTRLSIL.

Only a few counts were recorded for this clone. The chain employs TRBV4-1 and TRBJ2-7; D gene ambiguous. Germline-derived CDR1 and CDR2 are MGHRA and YSYEKL. CDR3 length: 14 amino acids. V was clipped by 0 bases and J by 9 bases, with 15 bases between them. This chain's CDR3 is CASSQDSLDLRQYF. CDR3 sequence (DNA): TGCGCCAGCAGCCAAGATAGCCTCGATCTGCGGCAGTACTTC.

J is TRBJ2-1 and V is TRBV7-9; no clear D. V lost 1 base to trimming and J lost 9 bases, with 13 bases between them. CDR1 and CDR2 from the germline V gene are SEHNR and FQNEAQ (reference sequence). The CDR3 is 14 residues long. CDR3 in DNA: TGTGCCAGCAGCTTAGGAGGTGTTGGGGTTGAGCAGTTCTTC. Its translation is CASSLGGVGVEQFF.

Written as DNA, the CDR3 is TGTGCCAGTAGTATAGGGTTCCACAGGAACACTAATGAAAAACTGTTTTTT. Protein: CASSIGFHRNTNEKLFF. The chain joins TRBV19 to TRBJ1-4; D perhaps matches TRBD1 (5 bases). The CDR3 totals 17 residues. Trimming removed 1 base at V and 2 bases at J, with 14 bases between. Looked up from germline, CDR1 is LNHDA and CDR2 is SQIVND (reference sequence).

The chain combines TRBV7-2 with TRBJ1-6; TRBD1 matches 9 bases. The CDR3 has 16 amino acids. J was trimmed by 7 bases and V by 2 bases; bases with no gene match: 6. Germline values: CDR1 SGHTA, CDR2 FQGNSA. CDR3 nucleotides: TGTGCCAGCAGCTTATGGGGGACAGGGATAAATTCACCCCTCCACTTT. This sequence encodes CASSLWGTGINSPLHF.

V gene TRBV19 combines with J gene TRBJ1-1; TRBD1 might be the D (5 bases). Germline CDR1 LNHDA, CDR2 SQIVND (reference sequence). Trimming left V 7 bases short and J 0 bases short, with 9 bases between. This CDR3 has 13 residues. This CDR3 reads CASKTAMNTEAFF. CDR3 bases: TGTGCCAGTAAGACAGCCATGAACACTGAAGCTTTCTTT. The variable domain in full, with the rest retrieved from reference TRBV19 and TRBJ1-1, is DGGITQSPKYLFRKEGQNVTLSCEQNLNHDAMYWYRQDPGQGLRLIYYSQIVNDFQKGDIAEGYSVSREKKESFPLTVTSAQKNPTAFYLCASKTAMNTEAFFGQGTRLTVV.

This clone was detected only once. This chain joins TRBV7-9 and TRBJ1-2; D possibly corresponds to TRBD1 (6 bases). This CDR3 comprises 13 residues. V was clipped by 1 base and J by 4 bases, with 7 bases between them. Germline CDR1 is SEHNR and CDR2 is FQNEAQ (reference sequence). The CDR3 spells CASSLVGGYGYTF. For the CDR3, the DNA is TGTGCCAGCAGCTTAGTAGGGGGCTATGGCTACACCTTC.

This chain's CDR3 is CASSPPTGELFF. In DNA, the CDR3 is TGTGCCAGCAGCCCCCCAACCGGGGAGCTGTTTTTT. This rearrangement joins TRBV7-9 to TRBJ2-2; no clear D gene. Germline V lookup: CDR1 SEHNR, CDR2 FQNEAQ (reference sequence). The CDR3 sequence is 12 residues long. The V end was cut by 5 bases, the J end by 5 bases, with 6 bases between.